Listed below are T cell receptor beta chains from one sample, sequenced in a study of blood T cell repertoires in COVID-19. The data were produced by immunoSEQ multiplex PCR, yet TCRdb's version contains in-frame clones alone and is incomplete. The sample records roughly 35,000 clones, 88% being singletons. The source material was peripheral blood. The receptor set was obtained from a man between 65 and 80 years old with acute or convalescent COVID-19. Both conserved end residues are part of each CDR3. Expanded clones are given a class, and other clones once, few, many or no size at all.

>TRBV18|TRBJ1-5|-
CASSGSRRENQPQHF
>TRBV7-2|TRBJ2-1|-
CASSPYGNEQFF
>TRBV4-1|TRBJ1-5|-
CASSQDRTNNQPQHF
>TRBV7-9|TRBJ1-5|-
CASSPALSQPQHF
>TRBV19|TRBJ2-3|-
CASRMGGGTDTQYF
>TRBV7-3|TRBJ2-5|-
CASSPLGGVRETQYF
>TRBV5-4|TRBJ1-4|-
CASSFQGQGEKKLFF
>TRBV5-5|TRBJ2-7|once
CASSSLLGRVNYEQYF
>TRBV2|TRBJ2-1|-
CASNSREGLNEQFF
>TRBV29-1|TRBJ2-7|-
CSVGDRYEQYF
>TRBV5-1|TRBJ2-7|-
CASSPDSLNYEQYF
>TRBV6-5|TRBJ1-6|-
CASSYRRDTNSPLHF
>TRBV28|TRBJ2-1|-
CASSSQGSWGEQFF
>TRBV5-4|TRBJ2-5|-
CASSLAPSGSKETQYF
>TRBV19|TRBJ2-1|-
CASSIDGGQGTLSEQFF
>TRBV7-9|TRBJ2-1|-
CASSSGAGGPNEQFF
>TRBV6-1|TRBJ1-4|-
CASSEAGGYLTNEKLFF
>TRBV5-1|TRBJ2-5|-
CASSPGGSVQETQYF
>TRBV19|TRBJ2-2|-
CASRYRPGELFF
>TRBV19|TRBJ1-5|-
CASSPGGDRVLDQPQHF
>TRBV18|TRBJ2-1|-
CASSPGGSGNEQFF
>TRBV25-1|TRBJ1-3|-
CASSERGLSGNTIYF
>TRBV6-5|TRBJ1-1|-
CASTLNTEAFF
>TRBV11-3|TRBJ2-3|-
CASSSPGQEGPTQYF
>TRBV7-2|TRBJ2-2|-
CASSSLAGATNTGELFF
>TRBV6-1|TRBJ1-1|-
CASSEAQRFMNTEAFF
>TRBV18|TRBJ2-1|-
CASSPIYLAGGLGSYNEQFF
>TRBV6-1|TRBJ2-7|-
CASSEGVALAGVEQYF
>TRBV4-3|TRBJ1-1|-
CASSQDLQTGSNTEAFF
>TRBV2|TRBJ1-2|-
CASREQGYGYTF
>TRBV19|TRBJ2-3|-
CASWASGSTDTQYF
>TRBV19|TRBJ1-5|once
CASTSLRAGVGNQPQHF
>TRBV7-6|TRBJ2-1|few
CASSRGLAEWDEQFF
>TRBV6-5|TRBJ1-2|-
CASSRLAHYGYTF
>TRBV25-1|TRBJ2-7|-
CASSESGYGYEQYF
>TRBV29-1|TRBJ1-4|-
CSGLQGDEKLFF
>TRBV18|TRBJ1-3|-
CASSLQGRDTIYF
>TRBV9|TRBJ1-1|-
CASSFDRVGEAFF
>TRBV19|TRBJ1-3|-
CASSIGGDSGNTIYF
>TRBV9|TRBJ2-3|-
CASSVSGSGSTTDTQYF
>TRBV4-2|TRBJ2-7|-
CASSQAQGALEEQYF